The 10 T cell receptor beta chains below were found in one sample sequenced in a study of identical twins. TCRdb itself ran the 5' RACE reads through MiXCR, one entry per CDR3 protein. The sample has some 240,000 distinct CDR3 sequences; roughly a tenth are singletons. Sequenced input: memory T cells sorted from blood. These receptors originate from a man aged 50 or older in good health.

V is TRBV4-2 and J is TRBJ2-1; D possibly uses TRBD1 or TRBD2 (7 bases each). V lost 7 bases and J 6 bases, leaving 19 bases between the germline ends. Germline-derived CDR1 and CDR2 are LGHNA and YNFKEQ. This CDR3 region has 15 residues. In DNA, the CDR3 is TGTGCCAGCACCGAAAGCCAGGGGGGGTTCAATGAGCAGTTCTTC. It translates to CASTESQGGFNEQFF.

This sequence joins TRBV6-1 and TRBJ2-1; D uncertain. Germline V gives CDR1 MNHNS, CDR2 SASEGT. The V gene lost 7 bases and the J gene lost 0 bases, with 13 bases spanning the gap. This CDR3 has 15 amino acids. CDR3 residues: CASNRLWSSYNEQFF. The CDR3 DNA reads TGTGCCAGCAATAGACTGTGGAGCTCCTACAATGAGCAGTTCTTC.

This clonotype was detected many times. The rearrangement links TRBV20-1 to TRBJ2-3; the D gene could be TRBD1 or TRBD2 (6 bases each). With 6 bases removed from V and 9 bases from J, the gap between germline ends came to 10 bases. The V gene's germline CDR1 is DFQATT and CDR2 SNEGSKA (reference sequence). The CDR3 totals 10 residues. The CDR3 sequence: CSAGGLTQYF. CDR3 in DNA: TGCAGTGCGGGGGGCCTAACGCAGTATTTT.

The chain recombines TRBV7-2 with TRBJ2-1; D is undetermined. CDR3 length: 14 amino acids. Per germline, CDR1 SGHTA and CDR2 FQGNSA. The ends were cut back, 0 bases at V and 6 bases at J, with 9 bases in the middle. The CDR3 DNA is TGTGCCAGCAGCTTAGCCGGATCAGGCAATGAGCAGTTCTTC. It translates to CASSLAGSGNEQFF.

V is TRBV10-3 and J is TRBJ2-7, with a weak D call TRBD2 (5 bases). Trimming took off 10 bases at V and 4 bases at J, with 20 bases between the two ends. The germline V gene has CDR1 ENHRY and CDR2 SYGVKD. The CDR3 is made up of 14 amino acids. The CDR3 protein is CASSATFSGYEQYF. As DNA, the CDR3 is TGTGCCAGCTCCGCGACTTTTTCGGGGTACGAGCAGTACTTC.

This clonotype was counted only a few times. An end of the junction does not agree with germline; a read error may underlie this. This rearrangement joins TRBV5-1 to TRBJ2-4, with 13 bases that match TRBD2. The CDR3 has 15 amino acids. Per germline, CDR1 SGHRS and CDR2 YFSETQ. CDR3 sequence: CASSQLAGGQNLQYF. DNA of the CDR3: TGCGCCAGCAGCCAACTAGCGGGGGGGCAAAACCTTCAGTACTTC.

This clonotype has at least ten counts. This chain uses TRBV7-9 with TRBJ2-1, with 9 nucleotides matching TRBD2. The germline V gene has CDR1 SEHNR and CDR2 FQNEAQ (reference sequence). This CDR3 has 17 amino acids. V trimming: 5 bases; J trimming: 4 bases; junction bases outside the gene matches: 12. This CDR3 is CASSPGMGLAFYNEQFF. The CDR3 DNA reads TGTGCCAGCAGCCCCGGTATGGGACTAGCCTTTTACAATGAGCAGTTCTTC.

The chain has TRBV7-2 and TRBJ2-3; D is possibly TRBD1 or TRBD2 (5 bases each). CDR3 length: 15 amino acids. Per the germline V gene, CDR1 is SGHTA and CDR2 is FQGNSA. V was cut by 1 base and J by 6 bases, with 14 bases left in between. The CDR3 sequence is CASSLEGWGGDTQYF. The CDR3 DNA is TGTGCCAGCAGCTTAGAAGGGTGGGGCGGGGATACGCAGTATTTT.

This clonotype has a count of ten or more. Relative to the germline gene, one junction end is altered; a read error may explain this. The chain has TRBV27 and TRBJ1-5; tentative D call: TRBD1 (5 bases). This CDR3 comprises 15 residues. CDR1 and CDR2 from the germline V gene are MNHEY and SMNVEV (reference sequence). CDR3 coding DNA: TGTGCCAGCAGTTTATTGGGGGATAGCGATCAGCCCCAGCATTTT. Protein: CASSLLGDSDQPQHF.

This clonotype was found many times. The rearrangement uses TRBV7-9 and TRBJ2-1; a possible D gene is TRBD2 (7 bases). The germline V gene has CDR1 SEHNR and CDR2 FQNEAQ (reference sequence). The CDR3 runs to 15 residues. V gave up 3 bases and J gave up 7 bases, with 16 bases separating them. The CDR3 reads CASSLGIGGANEQFF. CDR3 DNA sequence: TGTGCCAGCAGCTTGGGTATTGGGGGGGCGAATGAGCAGTTCTTC. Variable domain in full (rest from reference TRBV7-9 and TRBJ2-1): DTGVSQNPRHKITKRGQNVTFRCDPISEHNRLYWYRQTLGQGPEFLTYFQNEAQLEKSRLLSDRFSAERPKGSFSTLEIQRTEQGDSAMYLCASSLGIGGANEQFFGPGTRLTVL.